This T cell receptor (beta chain) was documented in a study of cytomegalovirus exposure and HLA in healthy donors. Study in general: Out of around 360 genotyped donors, about 81% belonged to the Caucasian-associated ancestry cluster.

The CDR3 totals 16 residues. Germline-derived CDR1 and CDR2 are SGHRS and YFSETQ. After removal of 1 base from V and 2 bases from J, the junction contained 3 bases not matched to a gene. As for this clone: The same CDR3 can be traced to other DNA sequences in this sample.

Primers for the PCR totalled 60 Vbeta and 13 Jbeta. Clones were sequenced by immunoSEQ multiplex PCR, and TCRdb holds only the in-frame ones, with some missing. The sample contains 150,000 to 200,000 clones, about 81% of which appear only once. This chain joins TRBV5-1 and TRBJ2-5, with 12 nucleotides matching TRBD2. The receptor's source is a girl under 18 in good health and CMV-seropositive. The material sequenced was PBMCs. CDR3 bases: TGCGCCAGCAGCTTGACTAGCGGGGGGTCACAAGAGACCCAGTACTTC. Encoded protein: CASSLTSGGSQETQYF.